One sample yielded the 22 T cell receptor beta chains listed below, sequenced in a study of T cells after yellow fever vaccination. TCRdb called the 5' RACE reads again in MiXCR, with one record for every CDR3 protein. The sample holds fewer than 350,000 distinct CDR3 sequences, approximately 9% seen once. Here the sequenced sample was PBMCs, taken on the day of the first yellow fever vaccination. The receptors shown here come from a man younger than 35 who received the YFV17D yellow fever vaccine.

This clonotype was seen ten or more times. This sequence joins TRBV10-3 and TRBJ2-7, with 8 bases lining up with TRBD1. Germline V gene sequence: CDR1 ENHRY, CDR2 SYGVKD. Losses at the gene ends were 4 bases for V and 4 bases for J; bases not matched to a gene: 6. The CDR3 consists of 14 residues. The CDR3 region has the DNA TGTGCCATCAGTGTCGGGACAGGAGAGTACGAGCAGTACTTC. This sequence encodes CAISVGTGEYEQYF.

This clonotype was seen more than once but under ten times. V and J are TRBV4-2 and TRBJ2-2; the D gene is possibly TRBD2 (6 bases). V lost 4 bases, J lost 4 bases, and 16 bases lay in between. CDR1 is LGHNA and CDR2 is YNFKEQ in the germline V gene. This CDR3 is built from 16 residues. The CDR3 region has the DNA TGTGCCAGCAGCCCCCGGAGAGGGACTTCCACCGGGGAGCTGTTTTTT. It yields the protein CASSPRRGTSTGELFF.

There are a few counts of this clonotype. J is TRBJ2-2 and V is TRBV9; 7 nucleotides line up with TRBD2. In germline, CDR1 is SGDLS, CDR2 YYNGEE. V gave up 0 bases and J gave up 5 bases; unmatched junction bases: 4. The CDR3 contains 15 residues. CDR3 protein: CASSVGGAGTGELFF. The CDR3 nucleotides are TGTGCCAGCAGCGTAGGCGGAGCGGGGACCGGGGAGCTGTTTTTT.

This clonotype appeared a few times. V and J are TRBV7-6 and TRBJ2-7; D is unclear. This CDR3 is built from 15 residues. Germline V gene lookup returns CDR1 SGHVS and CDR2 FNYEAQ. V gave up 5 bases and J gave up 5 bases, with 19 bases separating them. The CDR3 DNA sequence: TGTGCCAGCAGCCTCACCGGTGGGTTGATGGACGAGCAGTACTTC. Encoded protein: CASSLTGGLMDEQYF.

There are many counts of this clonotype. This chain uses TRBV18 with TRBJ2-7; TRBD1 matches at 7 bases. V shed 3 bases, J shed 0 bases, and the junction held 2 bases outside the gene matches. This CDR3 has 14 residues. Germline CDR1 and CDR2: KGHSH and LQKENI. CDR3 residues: CASSPGTASYEQYF. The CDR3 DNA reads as TGTGCCAGCTCACCCGGGACAGCCTCCTACGAGCAGTACTTC.

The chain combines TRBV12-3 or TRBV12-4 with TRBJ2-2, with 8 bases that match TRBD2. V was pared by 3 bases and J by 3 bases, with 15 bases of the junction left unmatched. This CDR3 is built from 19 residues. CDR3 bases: TGTGCCAGCAGTTTGTTTGCCCGGGGGGGCCTAGTCGACACCGGGGAGCTGTTTTTT. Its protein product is CASSLFARGGLVDTGELFF.

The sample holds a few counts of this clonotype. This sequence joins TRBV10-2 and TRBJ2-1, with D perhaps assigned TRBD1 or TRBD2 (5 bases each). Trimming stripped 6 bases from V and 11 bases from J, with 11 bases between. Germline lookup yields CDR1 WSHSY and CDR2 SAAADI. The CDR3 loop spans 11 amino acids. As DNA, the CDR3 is TGCGCCAGCAGACTAGACAGTAAGCAGTTCTTC. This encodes CASRLDSKQFF.

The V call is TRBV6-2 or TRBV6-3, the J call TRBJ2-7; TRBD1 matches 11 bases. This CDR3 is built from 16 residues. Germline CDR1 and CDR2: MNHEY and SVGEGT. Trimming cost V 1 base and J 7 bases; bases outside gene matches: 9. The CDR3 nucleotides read TGTGCCAGCAGTTACTTACCGGGACAGGGGGGCCTGGAGCAGTACTTC. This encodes CASSYLPGQGGLEQYF.

The CDR3 nucleotides read TGTGCCAGCAGCCCACTAGGGGGGGCCCTAGCCAAAAACATTCAGTACTTC. Protein sequence: CASSPLGGALAKNIQYF. V and J are TRBV7-9 and TRBJ2-4, with D possibly TRBD2 on 7 matching bases. The CDR3 is 17 residues long. Germline lookup yields CDR1 SEHNR and CDR2 FQNEAQ (reference sequence). The germline V and J ends were trimmed by 5 bases and 0 bases, with 17 bases remaining between them.

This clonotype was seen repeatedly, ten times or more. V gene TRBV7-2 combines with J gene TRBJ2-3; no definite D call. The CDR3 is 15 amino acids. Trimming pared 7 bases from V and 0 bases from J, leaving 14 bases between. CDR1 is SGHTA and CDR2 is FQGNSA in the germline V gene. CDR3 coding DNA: TGTGCCAGCAATCATGTCGGGTGGAGCACAGATACGCAGTATTTT. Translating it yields CASNHVGWSTDTQYF.

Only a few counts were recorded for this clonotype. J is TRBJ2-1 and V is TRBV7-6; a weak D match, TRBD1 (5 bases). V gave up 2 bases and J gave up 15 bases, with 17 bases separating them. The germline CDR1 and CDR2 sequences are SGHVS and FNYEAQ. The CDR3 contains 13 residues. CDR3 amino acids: CASSLQDARDRFF. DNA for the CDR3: TGTGCCAGCAGCTTACAGGACGCCAGGGATCGGTTCTTC.

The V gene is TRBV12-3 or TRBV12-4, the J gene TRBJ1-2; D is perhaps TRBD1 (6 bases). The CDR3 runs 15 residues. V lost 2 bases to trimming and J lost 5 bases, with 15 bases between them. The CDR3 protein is CASSLSQGNHYGYTF. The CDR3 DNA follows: TGTGCCAGCAGTTTATCACAGGGAAATCATTATGGCTACACCTTC.

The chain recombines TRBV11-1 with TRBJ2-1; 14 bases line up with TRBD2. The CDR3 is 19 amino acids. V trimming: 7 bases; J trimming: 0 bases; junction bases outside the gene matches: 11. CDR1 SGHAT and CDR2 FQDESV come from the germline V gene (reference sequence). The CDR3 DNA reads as TGTGCCAGCATCCGCGTCGGACTAGCGGGGGGAAGCTCCTACAATGAGCAGTTCTTC. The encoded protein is CASIRVGLAGGSSYNEQFF.

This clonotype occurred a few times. The CDR3, as DNA: TGTGCCAGCAGTTTAGTAGGACAGGGACAGCACGAGCAGTACTTC. Translated: CASSLVGQGQHEQYF. The chain recombines TRBV12-3 or TRBV12-4 with TRBJ2-7; 8 positions match TRBD1. With 1 base clipped from V and 5 bases from J, the junction kept 7 bases outside the gene matches. CDR3 length: 15 amino acids.

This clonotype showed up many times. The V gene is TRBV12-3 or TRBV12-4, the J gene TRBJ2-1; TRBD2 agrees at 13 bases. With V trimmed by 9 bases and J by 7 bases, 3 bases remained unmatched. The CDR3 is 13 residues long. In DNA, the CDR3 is TGTGCCAGAACTAGCGGGGGGGCTAATGAGCAGTTCTTC. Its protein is CARTSGGANEQFF.

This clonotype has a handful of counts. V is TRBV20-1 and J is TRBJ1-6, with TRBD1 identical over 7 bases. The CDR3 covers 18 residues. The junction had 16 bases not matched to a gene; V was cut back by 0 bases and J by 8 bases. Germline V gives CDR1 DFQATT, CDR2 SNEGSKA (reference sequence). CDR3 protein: CSARDQRQGNRPDSPLHF. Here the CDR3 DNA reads TGCAGTGCTAGAGATCAGAGACAGGGAAATCGTCCTGATTCACCCCTCCACTTT.

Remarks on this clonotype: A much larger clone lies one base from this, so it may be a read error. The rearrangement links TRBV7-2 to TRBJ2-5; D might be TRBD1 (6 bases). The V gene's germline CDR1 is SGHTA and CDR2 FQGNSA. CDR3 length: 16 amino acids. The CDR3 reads CASSLEGRGSRETQSF. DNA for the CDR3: TGTGCCAGCAGCTTAGAAGGCAGGGGATCGAGGGAGACCCAGTCCTTC.

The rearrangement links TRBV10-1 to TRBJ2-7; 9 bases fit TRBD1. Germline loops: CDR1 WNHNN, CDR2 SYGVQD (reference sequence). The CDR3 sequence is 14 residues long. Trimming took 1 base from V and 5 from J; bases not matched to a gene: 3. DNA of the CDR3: TGCGCCAGCAGTGAGTACAGGGGGCATGACGAGCAGTACTTC. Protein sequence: CASSEYRGHDEQYF.

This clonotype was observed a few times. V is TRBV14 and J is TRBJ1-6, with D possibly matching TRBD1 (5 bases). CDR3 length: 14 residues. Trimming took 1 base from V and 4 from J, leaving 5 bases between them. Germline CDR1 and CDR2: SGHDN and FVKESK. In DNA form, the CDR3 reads TGTGCCAGCAGCCAAGGGGGGTATAATTCACCCCTCCACTTT. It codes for CASSQGGYNSPLHF.

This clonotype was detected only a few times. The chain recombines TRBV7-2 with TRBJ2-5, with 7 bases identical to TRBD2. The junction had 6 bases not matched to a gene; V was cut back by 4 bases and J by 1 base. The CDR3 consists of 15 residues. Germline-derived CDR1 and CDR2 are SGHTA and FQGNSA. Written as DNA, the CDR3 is TGTGCCAGCAGCTGGGGGGGGGGGACCCAAGAGACCCAGTACTTC. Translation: CASSWGGGTQETQYF. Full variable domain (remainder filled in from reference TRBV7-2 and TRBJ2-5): GAGVSQSPSNKVTEKGKDVELRCDPISGHTALYWYRQSLGQGLEFLIYFQGNSAPDKSGLPSDRFSAERTGGSVSTLTIQRTQQEDSAVYLCASSWGGGTQETQYFGPGTRLLVL.

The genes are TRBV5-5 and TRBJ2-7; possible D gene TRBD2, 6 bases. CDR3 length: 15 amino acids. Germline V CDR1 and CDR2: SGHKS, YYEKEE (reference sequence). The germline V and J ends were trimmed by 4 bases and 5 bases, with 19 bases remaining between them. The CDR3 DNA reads TGTGCCAGCAGCACAACCGTTTCGGGGGACGACGAGCAGTACTTC. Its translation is CASSTTVSGDDEQYF.

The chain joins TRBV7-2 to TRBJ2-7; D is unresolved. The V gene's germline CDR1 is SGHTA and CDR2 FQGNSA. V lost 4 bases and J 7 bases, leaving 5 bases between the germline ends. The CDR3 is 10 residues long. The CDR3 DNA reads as TGTGCCAGCAGCTCCGGGGAGCAGTACTTC. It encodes CASSSGEQYF.